Listed below are T cell receptor beta chains from one sample, sequenced in a study of T-cell memory formation after mild COVID-19. Each CDR3 protein gets one entry after TCRdb re-called the 5' RACE reads with MiXCR. Here the sample spans 100,000 or so distinct CDR3 sequences, roughly 10% being singletons. Sequencing was performed on PBMCs or a T cell subset sorted from them (not recorded which). These receptors all come from a man between 18 and 29 years old who had mild COVID-19 (a few samples of this study predate the infection). Cell type and time point are not known. The CDR3 runs from the conserved cysteine through the conserved F or W. D genes are given only for firm matches. Some rows mark clone size as missing; the rest say once, few, many or name a class of expanded clone.

-	TRBD1	TRBJ2-3	TRBV6-2/TRBV6-3	CASLDRQGDSTDTQYF	TGTGCCAGCCTCGATCGACAGGGAGATTCCACAGATACGCAGTATTTT
few	-	TRBJ2-7	TRBV4-1	CASSPTGINYEQYF	TGCGCCAGCAGTCCGACGGGAATAAACTACGAGCAGTACTTC
-	TRBD2	TRBJ2-5	TRBV3-1	CASSQEGGVKTQYF	TGTGCCAGCAGCCAAGAGGGAGGGGTGAAGACCCAGTACTTC
-	-	TRBJ2-5	TRBV21-1	CASSKGVLREGTGQETQYF	TGTGCCAGCAGCAAAGGAGTTCTGAGGGAGGGTACGGGACAAGAGACCCAGTACTTC
few	TRBD1	TRBJ2-7	TRBV5-5	CASSSEQGYEQYF	TGTGCCAGCAGCTCCGAACAGGGGTACGAGCAGTACTTC
many	-	TRBJ2-7	TRBV20-1	CSARNRGGSYEQYF	TGCAGTGCTAGGAACCGAGGGGGTTCCTACGAGCAGTACTTC
-	-	TRBJ2-3	TRBV20-1	CSASPLEGEKDTQYF	TGCAGTGCTAGCCCACTAGAGGGGGAGAAAGATACGCAGTATTTT
-	-	TRBJ2-3	TRBV4-1	CASSPRGGSSDTQYF	TGCGCCAGCAGCCCACGAGGCGGGTCGTCGGATACGCAGTATTTT
many	-	TRBJ2-5	TRBV4-3	CASSQRDGKQETQYF	TGCGCCAGCAGCCAACGGGACGGAAAACAAGAGACCCAGTACTTC
-	-	TRBJ2-1	TRBV7-9	CASSRGYNEQFF	TGTGCCAGCAGCCGGGGCTACAATGAGCAGTTCTTC
-	TRBD1	TRBJ1-2	TRBV5-5	CASSLVGRGQDGYTF	TGTGCCAGCAGCTTGGTAGGCAGGGGGCAGGATGGCTACACCTTC
few	TRBD1	TRBJ2-7	TRBV6-5	CASSAGTGRYEQYF	TGTGCCAGCAGTGCCGGGACAGGGAGGTACGAGCAGTACTTC
many	-	TRBJ2-5	TRBV29-1	CSVEEPGFGETQYF	TGCAGCGTTGAAGAACCCGGGTTCGGGGAGACCCAGTACTTC
-	TRBD2	TRBJ2-7	TRBV7-2	CASSHPGLAVSEQYF	TGTGCCAGCAGCCATCCGGGACTAGCGGTCTCTGAGCAGTACTTC